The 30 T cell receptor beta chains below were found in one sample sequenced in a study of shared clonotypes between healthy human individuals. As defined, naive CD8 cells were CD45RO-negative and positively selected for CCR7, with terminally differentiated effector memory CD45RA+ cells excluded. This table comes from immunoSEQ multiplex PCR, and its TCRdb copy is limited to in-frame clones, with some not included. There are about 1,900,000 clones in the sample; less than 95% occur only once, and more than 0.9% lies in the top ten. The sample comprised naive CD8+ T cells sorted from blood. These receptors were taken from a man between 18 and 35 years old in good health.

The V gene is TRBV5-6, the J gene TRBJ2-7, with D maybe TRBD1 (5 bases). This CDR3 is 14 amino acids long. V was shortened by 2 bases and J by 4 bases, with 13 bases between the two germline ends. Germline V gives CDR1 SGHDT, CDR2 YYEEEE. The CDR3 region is CASSLGAVAYEQYF. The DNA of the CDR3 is TGTGCCAGCAGCTTAGGGGCAGTTGCTTACGAGCAGTACTTC.

In DNA, the CDR3 is TGTGCCAGCAGTTACTCGGGGACAGTAGAGCAGTTCTTC. This translates into CASSYSGTVEQFF. This rearrangement joins TRBV6-6 to TRBJ2-1; 7 bases are shared with TRBD1. J gave up 10 bases and V 0 bases, and 3 bases lay outside the gene matches. The CDR3 contains 13 residues. CDR1 is MNHNY, CDR2 SVGAGI, per germline (reference sequence).

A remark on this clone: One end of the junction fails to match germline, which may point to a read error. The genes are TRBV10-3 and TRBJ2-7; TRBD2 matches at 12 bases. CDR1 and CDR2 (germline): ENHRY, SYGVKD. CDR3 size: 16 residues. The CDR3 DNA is TGTGCCATCATTGAGAGGCTAGCGGGGGGGCCGGATGAGCAGTACTTC. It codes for CAIIERLAGGPDEQYF.

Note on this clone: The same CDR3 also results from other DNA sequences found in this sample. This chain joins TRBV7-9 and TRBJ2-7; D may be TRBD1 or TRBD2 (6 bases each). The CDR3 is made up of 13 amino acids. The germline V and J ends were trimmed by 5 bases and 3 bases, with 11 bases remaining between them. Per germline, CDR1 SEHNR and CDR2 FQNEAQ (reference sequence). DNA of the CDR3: TGTGCCAGCAGCCTCGGGGGCGGCTACGAGCAGTACTTC. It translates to CASSLGGGYEQYF.

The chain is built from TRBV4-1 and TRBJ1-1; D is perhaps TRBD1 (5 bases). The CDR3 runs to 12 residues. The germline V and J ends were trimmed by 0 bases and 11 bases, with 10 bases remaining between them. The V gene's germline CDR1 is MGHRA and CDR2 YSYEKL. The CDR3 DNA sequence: TGCGCCAGCAGCCAAGATCCGGCAGGGGCTTTCTTT. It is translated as CASSQDPAGAFF.

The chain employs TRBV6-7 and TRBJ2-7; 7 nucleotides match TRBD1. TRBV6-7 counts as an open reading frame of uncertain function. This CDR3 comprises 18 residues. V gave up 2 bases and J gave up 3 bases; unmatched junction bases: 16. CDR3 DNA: TGTGCCAGCAGTTACCCACAGGGGACCCCTTTTCGTTACTACGAGCAGTACTTC. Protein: CASSYPQGTPFRYYEQYF.

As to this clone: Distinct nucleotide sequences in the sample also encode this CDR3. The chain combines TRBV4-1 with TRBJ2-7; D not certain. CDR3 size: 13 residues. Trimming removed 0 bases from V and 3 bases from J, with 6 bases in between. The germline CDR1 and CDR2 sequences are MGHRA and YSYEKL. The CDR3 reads CASSQDLGYEQYF. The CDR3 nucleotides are TGCGCCAGCAGCCAAGATCTGGGCTACGAGCAGTACTTC.

The CDR3, as DNA: TGTGCCAGCAGCCGCGGCGAGGGGCTCTCCTACAATGAGCAGTTCTTC. It translates to CASSRGEGLSYNEQFF. The V and J genes are TRBV7-9 and TRBJ2-1, with D possibly being TRBD1 or TRBD2 (5 bases each). There are 16 residues in the CDR3. V lost 5 bases and J lost 0, with 14 bases in between. Germline V CDR1 and CDR2: SEHNR, FQNEAQ (reference sequence). The full variable domain, completed using reference TRBV7-9 and TRBJ2-1, is DTGVSQNPRHKITKRGQNVTFRCDPISEHNRLYWYRQTLGQGPEFLTYFQNEAQLEKSRLLSDRFSAERPKGSFSTLEIQRTEQGDSAMYLCASSRGEGLSYNEQFFGPGTRLTVL.

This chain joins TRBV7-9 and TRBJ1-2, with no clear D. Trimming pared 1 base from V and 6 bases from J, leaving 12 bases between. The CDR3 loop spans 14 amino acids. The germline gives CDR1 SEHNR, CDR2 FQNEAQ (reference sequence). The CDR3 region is CASSLGSALNGYTF. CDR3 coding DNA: TGTGCCAGCAGCTTAGGGTCTGCTTTGAATGGCTACACCTTC.

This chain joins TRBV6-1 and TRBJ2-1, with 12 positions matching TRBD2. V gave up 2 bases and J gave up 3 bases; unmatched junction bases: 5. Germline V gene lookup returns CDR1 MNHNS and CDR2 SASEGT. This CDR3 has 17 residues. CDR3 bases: TGTGCCAGCAGTGAAAAGGTGACTAGCGGGAGCTACAATGAGCAGTTCTTC. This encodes CASSEKVTSGSYNEQFF.

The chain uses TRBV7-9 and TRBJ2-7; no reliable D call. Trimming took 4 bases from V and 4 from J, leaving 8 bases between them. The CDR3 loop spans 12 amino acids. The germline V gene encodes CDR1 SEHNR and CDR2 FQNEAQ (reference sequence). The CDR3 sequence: CASSSIGYEQYF. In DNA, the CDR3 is TGTGCCAGCAGCTCTATAGGGTACGAGCAGTACTTC.

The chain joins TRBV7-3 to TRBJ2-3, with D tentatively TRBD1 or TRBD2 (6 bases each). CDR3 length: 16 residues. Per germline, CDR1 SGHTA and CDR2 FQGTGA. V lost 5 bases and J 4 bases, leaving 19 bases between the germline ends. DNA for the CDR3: TGTGCCAGCAGCCCCATTGGAAGGGGGGCACCAGATACGCAGTATTTT. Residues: CASSPIGRGAPDTQYF.

CDR3 bases: TGTGCCACCAGCAGAGATCCTCCGGTTTACGAGCAGTACTTC. It yields the protein CATSRDPPVYEQYF. The chain couples TRBV15 to TRBJ2-7; D remains ambiguous. The V end was cut by 0 bases, the J end by 4 bases, with 10 bases between. The CDR3 extends over 14 amino acids. Germline values: CDR1 LNHNV, CDR2 YYDKDF (reference sequence).

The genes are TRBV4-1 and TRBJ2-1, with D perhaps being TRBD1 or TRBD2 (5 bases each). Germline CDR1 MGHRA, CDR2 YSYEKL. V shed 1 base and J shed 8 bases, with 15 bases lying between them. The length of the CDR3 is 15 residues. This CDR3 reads CASSQVVGVVDEQFF. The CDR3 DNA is TGCGCCAGCAGCCAAGTCGTGGGGGTTGTAGATGAGCAGTTCTTC.

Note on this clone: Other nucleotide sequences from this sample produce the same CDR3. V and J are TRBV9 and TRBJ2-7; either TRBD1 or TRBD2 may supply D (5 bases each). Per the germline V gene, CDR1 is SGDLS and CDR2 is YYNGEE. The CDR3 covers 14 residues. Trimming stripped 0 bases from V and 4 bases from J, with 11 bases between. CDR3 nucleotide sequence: TGTGCCAGCAGCGTAGGTGGGACGCCATACGAGCAGTACTTC. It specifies CASSVGGTPYEQYF. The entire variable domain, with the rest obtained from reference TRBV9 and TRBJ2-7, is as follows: DSGVTQTPKHLITATGQRVTLRCSPRSGDLSVYWYQQSLDQGLQFLIQYYNGEERAKGNILERFSAQQFPDLHSELNLSSLELGDSALYFCASSVGGTPYEQYFGPGTRLTVT.

CDR3 bases: TGTGCCAGCAGCCCCCACCGGGACGAATCCTACGAGCAGTACTTC. Its translation is CASSPHRDESYEQYF. The V gene is TRBV7-6, the J gene TRBJ2-7; TRBD1 or TRBD2 may be the D gene (5 bases each). Germline assignment: CDR1 SGHVS and CDR2 FNYEAQ. Between the trimmed V and J ends, which lost 5 bases and 1 base, there was a span of 15 bases. This CDR3 is built from 15 residues.

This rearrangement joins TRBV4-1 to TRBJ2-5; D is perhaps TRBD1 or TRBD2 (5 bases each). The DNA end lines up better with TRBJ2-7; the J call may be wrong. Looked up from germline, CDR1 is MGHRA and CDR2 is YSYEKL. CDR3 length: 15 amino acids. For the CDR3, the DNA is TGCGCCAGCAGCCACTTCCGGGACGGGCCCTACGAGCAGTACTTC. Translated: CASSHFRDGPYEQYF.

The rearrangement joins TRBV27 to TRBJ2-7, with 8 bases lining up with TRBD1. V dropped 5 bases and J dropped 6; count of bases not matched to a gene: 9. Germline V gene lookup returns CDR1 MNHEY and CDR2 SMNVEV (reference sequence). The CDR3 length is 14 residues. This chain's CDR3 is CASSPGTGGGEQYF. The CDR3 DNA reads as TGTGCCAGCAGTCCCGGGACAGGAGGAGGCGAGCAGTACTTC.

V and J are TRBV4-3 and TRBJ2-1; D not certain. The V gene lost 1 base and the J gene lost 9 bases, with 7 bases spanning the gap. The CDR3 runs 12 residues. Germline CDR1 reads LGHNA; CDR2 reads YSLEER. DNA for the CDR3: TGCGCCAGCAGCCAAGTACGTACTGAGCAGTTCTTC. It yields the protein CASSQVRTEQFF.

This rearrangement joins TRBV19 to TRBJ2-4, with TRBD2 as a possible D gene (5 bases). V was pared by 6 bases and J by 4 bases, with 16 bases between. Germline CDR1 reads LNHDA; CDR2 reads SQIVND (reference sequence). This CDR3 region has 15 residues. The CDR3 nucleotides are TGTGCCAGTAGCCCTTACGGGGATGGGAAAAACATTCAGTACTTC. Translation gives CASSPYGDGKNIQYF. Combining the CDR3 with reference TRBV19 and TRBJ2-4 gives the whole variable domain DGGITQSPKYLFRKEGQNVTLSCEQNLNHDAMYWYRQDPGQGLRLIYYSQIVNDFQKGDIAEGYSVSREKKESFPLTVTSAQKNPTAFYLCASSPYGDGKNIQYFGAGTRLSVL.

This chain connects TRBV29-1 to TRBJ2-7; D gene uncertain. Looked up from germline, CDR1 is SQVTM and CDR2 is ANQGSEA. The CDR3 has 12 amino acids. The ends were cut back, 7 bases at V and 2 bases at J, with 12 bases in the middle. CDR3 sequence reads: CSARAFTYEQYF. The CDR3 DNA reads TGCAGCGCAAGGGCCTTTACCTACGAGCAGTACTTC.

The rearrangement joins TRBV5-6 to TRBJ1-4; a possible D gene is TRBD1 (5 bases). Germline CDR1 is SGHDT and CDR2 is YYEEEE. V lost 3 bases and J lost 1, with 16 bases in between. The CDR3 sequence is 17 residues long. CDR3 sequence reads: CASSSAWGEVTNEKLFF. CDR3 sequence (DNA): TGTGCCAGCAGCTCGGCATGGGGCGAAGTAACTAATGAAAAACTGTTTTTT.

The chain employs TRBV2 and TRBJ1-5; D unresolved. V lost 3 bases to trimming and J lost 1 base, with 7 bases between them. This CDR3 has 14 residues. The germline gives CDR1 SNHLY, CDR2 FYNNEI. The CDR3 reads CASSESASNQPQHF. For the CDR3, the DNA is TGTGCCAGCAGTGAGTCGGCAAGCAATCAGCCCCAGCATTTT.

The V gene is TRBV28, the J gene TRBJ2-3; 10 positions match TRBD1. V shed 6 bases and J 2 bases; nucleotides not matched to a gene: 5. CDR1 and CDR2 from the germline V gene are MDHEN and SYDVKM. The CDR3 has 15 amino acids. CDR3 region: CASRGGTGATDTQYF. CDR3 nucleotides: TGTGCCAGCAGGGGCGGGACAGGGGCCACAGATACGCAGTATTTT.

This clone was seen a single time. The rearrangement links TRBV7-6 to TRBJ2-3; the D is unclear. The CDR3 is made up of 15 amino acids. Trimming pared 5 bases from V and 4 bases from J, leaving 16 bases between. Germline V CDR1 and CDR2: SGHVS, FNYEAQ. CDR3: CASSPVWASADTQYF. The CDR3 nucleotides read TGTGCCAGCAGCCCCGTCTGGGCGAGCGCAGATACGCAGTATTTT.

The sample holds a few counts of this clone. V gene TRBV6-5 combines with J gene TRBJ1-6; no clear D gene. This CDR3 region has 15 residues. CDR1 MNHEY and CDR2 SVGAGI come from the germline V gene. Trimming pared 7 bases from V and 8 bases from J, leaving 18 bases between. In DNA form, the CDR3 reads TGTGCCAGCACCTGGGGAGGGAGCGGCGATTCACCCCTCCACTTT. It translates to CASTWGGSGDSPLHF.

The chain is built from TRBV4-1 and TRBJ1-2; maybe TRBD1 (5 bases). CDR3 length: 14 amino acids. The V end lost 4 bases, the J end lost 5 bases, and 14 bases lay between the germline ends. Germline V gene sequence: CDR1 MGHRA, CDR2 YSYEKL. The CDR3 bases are TGCGCCAGCAGCCTGGGAGACAGAGATTATGGCTACACCTTC. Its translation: CASSLGDRDYGYTF.

DNA of the CDR3: TGTGCCAGCAGTGTAGTGGGGGTTCCGGGTGAAAAACTGTTTTTT. Translation gives CASSVVGVPGEKLFF. The rearrangement uses TRBV2 and TRBJ1-4; tentatively, D is TRBD1 (5 bases). This CDR3 comprises 15 residues. In germline, CDR1 is SNHLY, CDR2 FYNNEI. Between the trimmed V and J ends, which lost 4 bases and 7 bases, there was a span of 16 bases.

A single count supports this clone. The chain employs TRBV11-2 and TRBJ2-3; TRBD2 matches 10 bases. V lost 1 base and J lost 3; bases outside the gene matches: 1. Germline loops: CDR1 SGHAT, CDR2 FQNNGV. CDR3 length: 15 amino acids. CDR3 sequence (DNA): TGTGCCAGCAGCTTAGTACTAGCGGGGACAGATACGCAGTATTTT. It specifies CASSLVLAGTDTQYF.

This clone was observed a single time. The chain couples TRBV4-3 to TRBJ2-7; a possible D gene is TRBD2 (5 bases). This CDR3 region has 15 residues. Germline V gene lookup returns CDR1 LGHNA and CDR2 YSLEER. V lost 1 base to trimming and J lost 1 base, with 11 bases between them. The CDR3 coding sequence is TGCGCCAGCAGCCAAGGACGCCGGGAATCCTACGAGCAGTACTTC. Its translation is CASSQGRRESYEQYF.